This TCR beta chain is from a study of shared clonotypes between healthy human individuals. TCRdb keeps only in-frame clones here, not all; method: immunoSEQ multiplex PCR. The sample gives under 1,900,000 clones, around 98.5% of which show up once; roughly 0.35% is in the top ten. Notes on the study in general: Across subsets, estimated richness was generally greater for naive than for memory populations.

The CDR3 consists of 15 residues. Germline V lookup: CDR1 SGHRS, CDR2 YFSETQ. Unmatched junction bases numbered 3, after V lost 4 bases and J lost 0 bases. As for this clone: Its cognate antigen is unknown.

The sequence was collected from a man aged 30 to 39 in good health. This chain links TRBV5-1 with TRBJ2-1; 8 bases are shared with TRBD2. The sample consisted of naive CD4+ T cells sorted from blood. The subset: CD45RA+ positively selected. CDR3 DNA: TGCGCCAGCAGCATTACTAGCGGCTCCTACAATGAGCAGTTCTTC. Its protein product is CASSITSGSYNEQFF.